One and the same sample provided the 2 T cell receptor beta chains below, sequenced in a study of OX40 agonist ivuxolimab in advanced cancers. Produced via immunoSEQ multiplex PCR; TCRdb's table is partial and in-frame only. The repertoire holds 65,000 to 90,000 clones, with over 75% as singletons. Source: CD4+ or CD8+ T cells sorted from blood, taken in a trial of the OX40 agonist ivuxolimab. All receptors come from an adult with an advanced solid tumor such as melanoma, head and neck, liver or kidney cancer.

The rearrangement uses TRBV7-3 and TRBJ2-5, with 13 bases matching TRBD2. Losses at the gene ends were 5 bases for V and 5 bases for J; bases not matched to a gene: 8. The CDR3 sequence is 16 residues long. Germline assignment: CDR1 SGHTA and CDR2 FQGTGA. DNA for the CDR3: TGTGCCAGCAGCCCGAAGGGACTAGCGGGAAGGGAGACCCAGTACTTC. Protein sequence: CASSPKGLAGRETQYF.

The CDR3 sequence: CASSAMDRGSNQPQHF. CDR3 DNA sequence: TGTGCCAGCAGTGCTATGGACAGGGGTAGCAATCAGCCCCAGCATTTT. The chain is built from TRBV2 and TRBJ1-5; 9 bases fit TRBD1. CDR1 is SNHLY, CDR2 FYNNEI, per germline. The CDR3 is 16 residues long. J lost 0 bases, V lost 4 bases, and 4 bases had no gene match.